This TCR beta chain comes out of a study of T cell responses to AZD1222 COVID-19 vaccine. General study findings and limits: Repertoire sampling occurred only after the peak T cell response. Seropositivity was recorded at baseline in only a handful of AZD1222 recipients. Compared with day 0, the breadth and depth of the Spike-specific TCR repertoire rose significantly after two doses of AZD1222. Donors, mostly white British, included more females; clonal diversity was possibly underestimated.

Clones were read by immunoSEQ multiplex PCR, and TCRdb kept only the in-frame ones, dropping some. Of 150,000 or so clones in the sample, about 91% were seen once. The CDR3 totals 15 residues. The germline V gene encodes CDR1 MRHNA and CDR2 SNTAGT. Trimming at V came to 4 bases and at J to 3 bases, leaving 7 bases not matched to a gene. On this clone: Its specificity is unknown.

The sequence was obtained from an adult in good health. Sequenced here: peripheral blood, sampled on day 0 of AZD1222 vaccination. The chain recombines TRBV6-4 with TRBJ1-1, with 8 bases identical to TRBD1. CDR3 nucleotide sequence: TGTGCCAGCAGTGTTTCTCCGACAGGGGACACTGAAGCTTTCTTT. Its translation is CASSVSPTGDTEAFF.